The rows below give T cell receptor beta chains drawn from one sample of a study of OX40 agonist ivuxolimab in advanced cancers. Profiled with immunoSEQ multiplex PCR; TCRdb holds only in-frame clones, not every one. The data contain about 79,000 clones, under 85% of them seen just once; the ten biggest clones take up more than 0.5%. The sequencing used CD4+ or CD8+ T cells sorted from blood, collected in a trial of the OX40 agonist ivuxolimab. These receptors originate from an adult with an advanced solid tumor such as melanoma, head and neck, liver or kidney cancer. CDR3s include the opening cysteine and the closing phenylalanine or tryptophan. The D gene is left open where the match is weak. For some rows the clone size is stated as once, few or many, or as a class when expanded; others skip it.

size: .; D: .; V: TRBV6-1; J: TRBJ2-7; CDR3: CASSEALRGTGYEQYF; DNA: TGTGCCAGCAGTGAAGCGCTACGGGGGACGGGATACGAGCAGTACTTC
size: .; D: .; V: TRBV5-6; J: TRBJ2-6; CDR3: CASSFFARGSGANVLTF; DNA: TGTGCCAGCAGCTTCTTCGCGCGGGGCTCTGGGGCCAACGTCCTGACTTTC
size: .; D: .; V: TRBV11-3; J: TRBJ1-1; CDR3: CASSFGVGTEAFF; DNA: TGTGCCAGCAGCTTCGGGGTGGGCACTGAAGCTTTCTTT
size: .; D: .; V: TRBV30; J: TRBJ2-6; CDR3: CALGHSGANVLTF; DNA: TGTGCCTTAGGACACTCTGGGGCCAACGTCCTGACTTTC
size: .; D: TRBD2; V: TRBV7-2; J: TRBJ2-1; CDR3: CASSSLGLSENNEQFF; DNA: TGTGCCAGCAGCTCCCTGGGACTAAGCGAAAACAATGAGCAGTTCTTC
size: .; D: TRBD1; V: TRBV5-1; J: TRBJ1-1; CDR3: CASSPRTGNTEAFF; DNA: TGCGCCAGCAGCCCCAGGACAGGGAACACTGAAGCTTTCTTT
size: .; D: TRBD1; V: TRBV11-3; J: TRBJ2-3; CDR3: CASSSGTVGDTQYF; DNA: TGTGCCAGCAGCTCTGGGACAGTCGGAGATACGCAGTATTTT
size: .; D: .; V: TRBV2; J: TRBJ1-5; CDR3: CASKMGAMRNQPQHF; DNA: TGTGCCAGCAAAATGGGGGCGATGAGAAATCAGCCCCAGCATTTT
size: .; D: .; V: TRBV5-1; J: TRBJ1-5; CDR3: CASSLGAEGQPQHF; DNA: TGCGCCAGCAGCTTGGGGGCAGAAGGTCAGCCCCAGCATTTT
size: few; D: .; V: TRBV28; J: TRBJ1-6; CDR3: CASSLSQHNSPLHF; DNA: TGTGCCAGCAGTTTATCCCAGCATAATTCACCCCTCCACTTT
size: .; D: .; V: TRBV6-1; J: TRBJ2-5; CDR3: CASMRNPKETQYF; DNA: TGTGCCAGCATGAGGAATCCAAAAGAGACCCAGTACTTC
size: .; D: TRBD1; V: TRBV6-5; J: TRBJ2-7; CDR3: CASSFGDRGRYEQYF; DNA: TGTGCCAGCAGTTTCGGAGACAGGGGTCGCTACGAGCAGTACTTC
size: .; D: .; V: TRBV7-9; J: TRBJ1-6; CDR3: CASSPQDGESPLHF; DNA: TGTGCCAGCAGCCCACAGGACGGGGAATCACCCCTCCACTTT
size: .; D: .; V: TRBV28; J: TRBJ1-2; CDR3: CASSQVANYGYTF; DNA: TGTGCCAGTAGCCAGGTAGCTAACTATGGCTACACCTTC
size: .; D: TRBD1; V: TRBV2; J: TRBJ2-1; CDR3: CASSPDRAWEQFF; DNA: TGTGCCAGCAGTCCTGACAGGGCGTGGGAGCAGTTCTTC
size: medium-sized; D: .; V: TRBV6-1; J: TRBJ1-2; CDR3: CASSVAGTPLSFYTF; DNA: TGTGCCAGCAGTGTAGCCGGGACACCCCTGAGTTTCTACACCTTC
size: .; D: TRBD1; V: TRBV18; J: TRBJ1-2; CDR3: CASSPPARAGGYCTF; DNA: TGTGCCAGCTCACCACCGGCCCGGGCAGGGGGCTATTGCACCTTC
size: .; D: .; V: TRBV7-8; J: TRBJ2-3; CDR3: CASSPRRSRLTDTQYF; DNA: TGTGCCAGCAGCCCCAGGCGGAGCCGGCTCACAGATACGCAGTATTTT
size: .; D: .; V: TRBV5-8; J: TRBJ1-2; CDR3: CASSFGTHRVRGYTF; DNA: TGTGCCAGCAGCTTTGGGACACACCGGGTCCGTGGCTACACCTTC
size: .; D: .; V: TRBV7-9; J: TRBJ2-7; CDR3: CASSLAESSYEQYF; DNA: TGTGCCAGCAGCTTGGCGGAGAGCTCCTACGAGCAGTACTTC
size: .; D: TRBD2; V: TRBV7-2; J: TRBJ2-7; CDR3: CASSPSGGYYEQYF; DNA: TGTGCCAGCAGCCCCAGCGGGGGATATTACGAGCAGTACTTC
size: once; D: .; V: TRBV2; J: TRBJ2-7; CDR3: CASSEGRDPAYEQYF; DNA: TGTGCCAGCAGTGAAGGGCGGGACCCAGCCTACGAGCAGTACTTC
size: .; D: TRBD1; V: TRBV5-4; J: TRBJ1-2; CDR3: CATQGTDAGYTF; DNA: TGTGCCACCCAAGGGACAGATGCTGGCTACACCTTC
size: .; D: .; V: TRBV5-1; J: TRBJ2-2; CDR3: CASSLSTGELFF; DNA: TGCGCCAGCAGCTTGAGTACCGGGGAGCTGTTTTTT
size: once; D: .; V: TRBV18; J: TRBJ1-1; CDR3: CASSRPVGQNTEAFF; DNA: TGTGCCAGCTCACGCCCGGTCGGGCAGAACACTGAAGCTTTCTTT
size: .; D: TRBD1; V: TRBV6-5; J: TRBJ1-5; CDR3: CASSYTGDSNQPQHF; DNA: TGTGCCAGCAGTTATACAGGGGATAGCAATCAGCCCCAGCATTTT
size: .; D: TRBD2; V: TRBV27; J: TRBJ2-1; CDR3: CASSFLAGVTYNEQFF; DNA: TGTGCCAGCAGTTTCCTCGCGGGGGTTACCTACAATGAGCAGTTCTTC
size: .; D: .; V: TRBV27; J: TRBJ1-1; CDR3: CASSSGTTSRTTEAFF; DNA: TGTGCCAGCAGCTCCGGGACCACGTCTCGAACTACTGAAGCTTTCTTT
size: .; D: .; V: TRBV4-2; J: TRBJ1-2; CDR3: CASSQDRGGRGYTF; DNA: TGTGCCAGCAGCCAAGATCGAGGAGGTCGAGGCTACACCTTC
size: .; D: TRBD2; V: TRBV6-5; J: TRBJ2-7; CDR3: CASSSASGGDFEQYF; DNA: TGTGCCAGCAGCAGCGCTAGCGGGGGGGATTTTGAGCAGTACTTC
size: .; D: TRBD1; V: TRBV15; J: TRBJ2-3; CDR3: CATSGGATGGDTQYF; DNA: TGTGCCACCAGCGGAGGAGCGACAGGGGGAGATACGCAGTATTTT
size: .; D: .; V: TRBV7-9; J: TRBJ2-5; CDR3: CASSLPGEETQYF; DNA: TGTGCCAGCAGCTTACCTGGAGAAGAGACCCAGTACTTC
size: .; D: .; V: TRBV7-2; J: TRBJ2-3; CDR3: CASSLSGDTQYF; DNA: TGTGCCAGCAGCTTATCCGGAGATACGCAGTATTTT
size: .; D: TRBD2; V: TRBV7-6; J: TRBJ2-3; CDR3: CASSLTPPSGGTDTQYF; DNA: TGTGCCAGCAGCTTAACCCCCCCTAGCGGAGGCACAGATACGCAGTATTTT
size: .; D: TRBD2; V: TRBV5-1; J: TRBJ2-7; CDR3: CASSLAQRGTHEQYF; DNA: TGCGCCAGCAGCTTGGCCCAGCGGGGGACCCACGAGCAGTACTTC
size: .; D: .; V: TRBV6-1; J: TRBJ1-3; CDR3: CASSEAFMSSGNTIYF; DNA: TGTGCCAGCAGTGAAGCGTTTATGAGCTCTGGAAACACCATATATTTT
size: .; D: .; V: TRBV27; J: TRBJ2-1; CDR3: CASSLKTGRYNEQFF; DNA: TGTGCCAGCAGTTTAAAAACAGGGAGGTACAATGAGCAGTTCTTC
size: .; D: TRBD2; V: TRBV18; J: TRBJ2-1; CDR3: CASSLTSRDNEQFF; DNA: TGTGCCAGCTCACTGACTAGCCGGGACAATGAGCAGTTCTTC
size: .; D: .; V: TRBV28; J: TRBJ1-1; CDR3: CASSLRTSEAFF; DNA: TGTGCCAGCAGTTTAAGGACAAGCGAAGCTTTCTTT
size: many; D: .; V: TRBV27; J: TRBJ2-2; CDR3: CASSFTLSNTGELFF; DNA: TGTGCCAGCAGTTTCACCTTATCCAACACCGGGGAGCTGTTTTTT